This T cell receptor beta chain appears in the sequencing data of a study of sequential checkpoint blockade in melanoma. Study background: 75 to 95 pretreatment tumor DNA samples were TCRβ immunosequenced. Matched biopsies came pretreatment and at week 13 for 20 to 25 patients.

Treatment reported: randomized to nivolumab then ipilimumab (arm A) or the reverse (arm B). In regard to this clone: Its antigen remains unknown.

From germline, CDR1 is MNHGY and CDR2 SAAAGT. CDR3 length: 14 amino acids. V gave up 5 bases and J gave up 1 base, with 12 bases separating them. The assay was immunoSEQ multiplex PCR, and TCRdb's table has in-frame clones only and misses some. The data hold fewer than 6,500 clones, with over 25% observed a single time. General observations from the study: Clinical benefit was about 30 times likelier when tumor T-cell fraction and clonality increased.

The TCR originated in a human donor with melanoma. The source material was tumor tissue (inferred from file names), sampled from a patient given nivolumab and ipilimumab in sequence. The V gene is TRBV6-8, the J gene TRBJ2-7; D gene unclear. CDR3 bases: TGTGCCAGCAGTAGGAAGACGTCTTCCTACGAGCAGTACTTC. It translates to CASSRKTSSYEQYF.